The count of the clone carrying this TCR beta chain is one. The antigen is undetermined. The CDR3 runs 13 residues. Germline V lookup: CDR1 GTSNPN, CDR2 SVGIG (reference sequence). V was cut by 5 bases and J by 5 bases, with 15 bases left in between. Clones were read by immunoSEQ multiplex PCR, and TCRdb kept only the in-frame ones, dropping some. This table holds over 50,000 clones, 85% to 90% found once. The data are from a study of a mutant IDH1 vaccine in newly diagnosed glioma. Described time point: week 5, during vaccination. The vaccine gave 300 ug of a 20-mer mutant IDH1 peptide subcutaneously per dose. New WHO grade 3 or 4 IDH1-mutant, ATRX-lost astrocytomas were present in all donors.

The genes are TRBV30 and TRBJ1-1; weak D call: TRBD1 (5 bases). The specimen comprised PBMCs, sampled from a glioma patient whose treatment included an IDH1 peptide vaccine. The origin of this receptor is a woman aged 40 to 50 with glioma. The CDR3 nucleotides read TGTGCCTGGTGCCATGGGGGAGGAACTGAAGCTTTCTTT. It codes for CAWCHGGGTEAFF.